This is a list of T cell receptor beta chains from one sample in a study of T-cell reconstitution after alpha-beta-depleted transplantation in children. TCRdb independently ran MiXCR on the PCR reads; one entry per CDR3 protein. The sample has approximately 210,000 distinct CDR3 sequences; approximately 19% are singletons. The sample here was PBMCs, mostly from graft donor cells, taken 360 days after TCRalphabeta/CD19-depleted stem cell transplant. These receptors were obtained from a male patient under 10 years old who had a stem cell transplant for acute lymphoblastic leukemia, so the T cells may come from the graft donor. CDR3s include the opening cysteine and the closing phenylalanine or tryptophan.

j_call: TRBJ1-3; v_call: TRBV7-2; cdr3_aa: CASSLGGSSSGNTIYF
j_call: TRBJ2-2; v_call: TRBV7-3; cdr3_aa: CASSLRQTNTGELFF
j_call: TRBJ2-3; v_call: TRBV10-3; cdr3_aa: CATLNRQGSTDTQYF
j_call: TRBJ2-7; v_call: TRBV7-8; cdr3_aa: CASSPDRGYEQYF
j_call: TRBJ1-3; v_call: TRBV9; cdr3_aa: CASSVDPTGAASGNTIYF
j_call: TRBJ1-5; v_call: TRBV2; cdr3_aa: CASSPGGYSNQPQHF
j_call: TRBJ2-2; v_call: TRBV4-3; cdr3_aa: CASSQAGQGNTGELFF
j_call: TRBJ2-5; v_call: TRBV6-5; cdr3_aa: CASSYPTSGGVPYQETQYF
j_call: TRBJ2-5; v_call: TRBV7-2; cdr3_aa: CASSLVAAEETQYF
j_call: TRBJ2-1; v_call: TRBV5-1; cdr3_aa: CASSSGTSGIYNEQFF
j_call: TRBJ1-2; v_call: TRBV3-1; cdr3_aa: CASSQGGYGYTF
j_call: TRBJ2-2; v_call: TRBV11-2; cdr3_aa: CASSLTGTFTGELFF
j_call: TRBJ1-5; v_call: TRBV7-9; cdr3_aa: CASSPAGADNQPQHF
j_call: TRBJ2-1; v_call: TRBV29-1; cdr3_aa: CSVYRGLYNEQFF
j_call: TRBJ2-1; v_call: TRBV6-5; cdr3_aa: CASSYARFRFNEQFF
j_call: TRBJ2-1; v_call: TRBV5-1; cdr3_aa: CASSLETPQRLEQFF
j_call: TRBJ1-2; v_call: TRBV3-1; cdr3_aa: CASSQDSGTGYTF
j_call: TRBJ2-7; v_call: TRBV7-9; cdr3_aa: CASSLSSGGDYEQYF
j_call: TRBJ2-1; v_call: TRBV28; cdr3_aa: CASSFSLAGATLRVQFF
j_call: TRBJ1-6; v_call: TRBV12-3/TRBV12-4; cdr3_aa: CASRLGRYSPLHF
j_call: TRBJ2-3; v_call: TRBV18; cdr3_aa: CASSHPGGATDTQYF
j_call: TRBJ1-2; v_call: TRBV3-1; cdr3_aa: CASSQEIADRGGYTF
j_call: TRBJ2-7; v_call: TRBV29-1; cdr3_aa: CSVELAGAYEQYF
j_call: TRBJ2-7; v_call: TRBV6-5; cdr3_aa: CASSYSKGVPFF
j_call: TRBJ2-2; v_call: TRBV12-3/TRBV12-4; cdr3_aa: CASSPEGPLLTGELFF
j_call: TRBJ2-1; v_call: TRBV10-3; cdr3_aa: CAISERGQGGWSNEQFF
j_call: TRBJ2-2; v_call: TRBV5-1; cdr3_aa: CASSLTNANTGELFF
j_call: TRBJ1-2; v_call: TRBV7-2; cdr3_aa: CASSSRTDGYTF
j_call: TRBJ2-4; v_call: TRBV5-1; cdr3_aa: CASSQTQNIQYF
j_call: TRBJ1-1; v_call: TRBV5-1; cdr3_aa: CASSLEAPPVAFF
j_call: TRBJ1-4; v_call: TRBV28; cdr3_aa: CASGDRRYEKLFF
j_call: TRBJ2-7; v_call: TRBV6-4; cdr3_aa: CASSKEPSSYEQYF
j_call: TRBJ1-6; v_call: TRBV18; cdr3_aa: CASSPTRESYNSPLHF
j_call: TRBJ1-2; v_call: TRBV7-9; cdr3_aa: CASRRTSSGVGGYTF
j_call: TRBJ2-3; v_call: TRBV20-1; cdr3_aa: CSARPLSGESTDTQYF
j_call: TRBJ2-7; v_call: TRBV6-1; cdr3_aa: CASRRARGTPHEQYF
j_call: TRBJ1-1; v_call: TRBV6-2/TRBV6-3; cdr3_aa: CASSDGGRSAFF
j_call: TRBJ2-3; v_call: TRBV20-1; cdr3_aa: CSASPASGGTDTQYF
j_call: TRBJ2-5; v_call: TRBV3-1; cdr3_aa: CASCQGIAGPSEETQYF
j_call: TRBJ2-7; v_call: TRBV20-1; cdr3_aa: CSARDAGRGIYEQYF
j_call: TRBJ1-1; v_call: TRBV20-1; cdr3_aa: CSASPLRGYTEAFF
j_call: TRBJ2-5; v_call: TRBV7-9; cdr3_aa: CASSPRGTSQETQYF
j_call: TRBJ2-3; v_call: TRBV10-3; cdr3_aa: CAISLGQGGTDTQYF
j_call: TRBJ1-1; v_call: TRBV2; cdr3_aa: CASRTETGKHTEAFF
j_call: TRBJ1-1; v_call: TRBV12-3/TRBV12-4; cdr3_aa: CASSFSGGNTEAFF
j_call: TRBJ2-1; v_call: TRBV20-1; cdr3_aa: CSGAGGQNPGTSGSKVQFF
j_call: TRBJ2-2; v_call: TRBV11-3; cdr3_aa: CASSGEWPNQVTGELFF
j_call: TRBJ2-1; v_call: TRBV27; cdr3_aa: CASSSKGSHNEQFF
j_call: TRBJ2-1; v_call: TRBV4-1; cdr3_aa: CASSQEWLADNEQFF
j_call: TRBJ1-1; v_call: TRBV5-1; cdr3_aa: CASSWRVDLGTEAFF
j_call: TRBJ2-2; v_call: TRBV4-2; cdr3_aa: CASSQPGTGVTGELFF
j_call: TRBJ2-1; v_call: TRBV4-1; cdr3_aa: CASSQDQRGGYNEQFF
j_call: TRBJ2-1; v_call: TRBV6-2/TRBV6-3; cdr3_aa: CASSPGVTYNEQFF
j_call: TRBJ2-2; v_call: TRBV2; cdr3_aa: CASSELAGNTGELFF
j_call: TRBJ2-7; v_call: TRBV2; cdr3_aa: CASSVTYEQYF
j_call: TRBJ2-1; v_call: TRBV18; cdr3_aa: CASSPDLSYNEQFF
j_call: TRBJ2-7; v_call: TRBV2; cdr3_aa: CASSESGGSSYEQYF
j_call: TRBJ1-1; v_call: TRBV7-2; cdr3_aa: CASSLHVNTEAFF
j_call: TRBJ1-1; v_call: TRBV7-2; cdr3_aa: CASRIRAEAFF
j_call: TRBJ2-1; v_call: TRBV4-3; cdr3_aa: CASSQSTSGPLEQFF